These 15 T cell receptor beta chains came from one sample sequenced in a study of T cell responses to AZD1222 COVID-19 vaccine. The repertoire was sequenced with immunoSEQ multiplex PCR; TCRdb's copy has only in-frame clones and lacks some. Of some 150,000 clones in the sample, roughly 94% are singletons; the top ten hold 4.4%. Specimen: peripheral blood, collected on day 0 of MenACWY control vaccination. The source is an adult in good health.

J is TRBJ1-2 and V is TRBV19; no definite D call. The germline gives CDR1 LNHDA, CDR2 SQIVND (reference sequence). V dropped 7 bases and J dropped 0 bases, with 12 bases sitting between them. This CDR3 region has 14 residues. This chain's CDR3 is CASTPQAANYGYTF. CDR3 DNA sequence: TGTGCCAGTACCCCCCAGGCTGCTAACTATGGCTACACCTTC.

The CDR3 sequence is CAISADRHSTDTQYF. For the CDR3, the DNA is TGTGCCATCAGCGCCGACCGCCATAGCACAGATACGCAGTATTTT. V gene TRBV10-3 combines with J gene TRBJ2-3; D is unresolved. This CDR3 has 15 amino acids. Germline V gene sequence: CDR1 ENHRY, CDR2 SYGVKD. V was pared by 6 bases and J by 0 bases, with 13 bases between.

This CDR3 reads CASSLSVGGDNQPQHF. The DNA of the CDR3 is TGTGCCAGCAGTTTATCCGTTGGAGGGGACAATCAGCCCCAGCATTTT. The rearrangement uses TRBV28 and TRBJ1-5; tentative D call: TRBD1 (5 bases). The CDR3 covers 16 residues. Germline CDR1 reads MDHEN; CDR2 reads SYDVKM. Trimming removed 1 base from V and 3 bases from J, with 13 bases in between.

The V call is TRBV10-3, the J call TRBJ1-1, with D possibly matching TRBD1 (6 bases). CDR3 length: 15 amino acids. V shed 3 bases and J shed 1 base, with 12 bases lying between them. Germline CDR1 is ENHRY and CDR2 is SYGVKD. CDR3 loop: CAISEVSGANTEAFF. The CDR3 DNA sequence: TGTGCCATCAGTGAAGTCTCAGGGGCGAACACTGAAGCTTTCTTT.

V usage is TRBV7-2 and J usage is TRBJ2-3, with 7 bases aligning to TRBD1. The germline gives CDR1 SGHTA, CDR2 FQGNSA. The CDR3 runs 15 residues. With V trimmed by 3 bases and J by 1 base, 4 bases remained unmatched. CDR3 sequence (DNA): TGTGCCAGCAGCTTGAGGACAGGACGCACAGATACGCAGTATTTT. It translates to CASSLRTGRTDTQYF.

The chain recombines TRBV24-1 with TRBJ2-1; D unclear. Per germline, CDR1 KGHDR and CDR2 SFDVKD. V lost 12 bases to trimming and J lost 9 bases, with 5 bases between them. The CDR3 is 8 amino acids. The CDR3 DNA is TGTGCCGCGCTTGAGCAGTTCTTC. The encoded protein is CAALEQFF.

The V call is TRBV7-6, the J call TRBJ2-7; TRBD1 or TRBD2 may be the D gene (5 bases each). Trimming took 1 base from V and 5 from J, leaving 6 bases between them. Germline V gene sequence: CDR1 SGHVS, CDR2 FNYEAQ. CDR3 size: 12 residues. In DNA form, the CDR3 reads TGTGCCAGCAGCTTAGGGGGACACGAGCAGTACTTC. Translation gives CASSLGGHEQYF.

This chain links TRBV24-1 with TRBJ2-3, with D possibly being TRBD1 (6 bases). Trimming took off 6 bases at V and 2 bases at J, with 14 bases between the two ends. Germline V gene lookup returns CDR1 KGHDR and CDR2 SFDVKD. This CDR3 has 15 amino acids. The CDR3 spells CATSNGAGVTDTQYF. The DNA for the CDR3 is TGTGCCACCAGTAACGGGGCAGGGGTCACAGATACGCAGTATTTT.

The J gene is TRBJ1-1, the V gene TRBV5-1; 7 positions agree with TRBD1. The CDR3 length is 15 residues. Germline values: CDR1 SGHRS, CDR2 YFSETQ. V gave up 1 base and J gave up 2 bases; unmatched junction bases: 5. The CDR3 loop reads CASSLSDRVNTEAFF. In nucleotides, the CDR3 is TGCGCCAGCAGCTTGAGTGACAGGGTAAACACTGAAGCTTTCTTT.

This clone was counted a single time. This chain links TRBV6-2 or TRBV6-3 with TRBJ1-1, with D unresolved. The CDR3 totals 13 residues. Per germline, CDR1 MNHEY and CDR2 SVGEGT. V was pared by 1 base and J by 10 bases, with 13 bases between. This CDR3 is CASSYLQGPLAFF. The DNA of the CDR3 is TGTGCCAGCAGTTACTTACAAGGACCTCTAGCTTTCTTT.

The table lists this clone with a few counts. The genes are TRBV28 and TRBJ1-2; tentative D call: TRBD1 (5 bases). The CDR3 covers 15 residues. V was pared by 11 bases and J by 0 bases, with 19 bases between. From germline, CDR1 is MDHEN and CDR2 SYDVKM. The CDR3, as DNA: TGTGCCGCACATATTCAGGGCTTCCCTAACTATGGCTACACCTTC. As protein: CAAHIQGFPNYGYTF.

The chain links TRBV6-1 to TRBJ1-1; D unresolved. Trimming took 1 base from V and 4 from J, leaving 7 bases between them. The germline gives CDR1 MNHNS, CDR2 SASEGT. The CDR3 covers 13 residues. In DNA form, the CDR3 reads TGTGCCAGCAGTGAAGGGGTTGGCACTGAAGCTTTCTTT. It translates to CASSEGVGTEAFF.

The gene calls are TRBV2 and TRBJ1-3, with TRBD1 matching 7 bases. The CDR3 is 15 amino acids. V lost 7 bases, J lost 0 bases, and 6 bases stayed unmatched. Germline V lookup: CDR1 SNHLY, CDR2 FYNNEI. CDR3 amino acids: CASTWDSPSGNTIYF. The CDR3 bases are TGTGCCAGCACGTGGGACAGTCCCTCTGGAAACACCATATATTTT.

The J gene is TRBJ1-1, the V gene TRBV6-5; no reliable D call. CDR3 length equals 14 residues. Germline V gives CDR1 MNHEY, CDR2 SVGAGI. The V end was cut by 10 bases, the J end by 2 bases, with 17 bases between. The CDR3 loop reads CATQSRFLNTEAFF. Here the CDR3 DNA reads TGTGCCACCCAAAGCCGCTTTCTAAACACTGAAGCTTTCTTT.

The chain couples TRBV19 to TRBJ1-2; D gene uncertain. CDR1 and CDR2 (germline): LNHDA, SQIVND (reference sequence). V lost 5 bases, J lost 6 bases, and 22 bases lay in between. This CDR3 is built from 16 residues. CDR3: CASSLAGRSGSDGYTF. DNA for the CDR3: TGTGCCAGTAGTCTGGCTGGACGGTCAGGTTCGGATGGCTACACCTTC.